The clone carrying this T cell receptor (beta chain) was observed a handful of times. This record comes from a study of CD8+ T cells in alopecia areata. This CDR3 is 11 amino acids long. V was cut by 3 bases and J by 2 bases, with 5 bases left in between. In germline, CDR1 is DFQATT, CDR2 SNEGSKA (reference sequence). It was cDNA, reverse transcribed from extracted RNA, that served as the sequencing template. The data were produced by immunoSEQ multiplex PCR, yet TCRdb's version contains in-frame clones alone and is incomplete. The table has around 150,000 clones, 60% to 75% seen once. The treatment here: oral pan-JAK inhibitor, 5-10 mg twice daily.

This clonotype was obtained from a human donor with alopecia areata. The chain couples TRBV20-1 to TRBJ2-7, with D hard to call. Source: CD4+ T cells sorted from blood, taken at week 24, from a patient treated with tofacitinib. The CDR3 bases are TGCAGTGCTAGTAACACCTACGAGCAGTACTTC. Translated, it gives CSASNTYEQYF.